Below, one TCR beta chain is given with its context. Its antigen is not identified. This specimen comes from a study of breast tumors, draining lymph nodes, adjacent tissues. TCRdb independently ran MiXCR on the multiplex PCR reads; one entry per CDR3 protein. The sample lists about 16,000 distinct CDR3 sequences; nearly 45% were seen once. Study-wide points: The lymph node origin of tumor T cells was framed as consistent with a hypothesis, not demonstrated. Compared with lymph nodes, tumors were less diverse; compared with nontumor tissue, more.

Germline CDR1 is LGHNA and CDR2 is YNFKEQ. V dropped 0 bases and J dropped 4 bases, with 7 bases sitting between them. The CDR3 is 14 residues long. Sequencing was performed on tumor-adjacent breast tissue. This sequence joins TRBV4-2 and TRBJ2-4; no clear D. The sequence was obtained from a female donor with breast cancer. Some clones in this sample may be carry-over from other donors' samples. The CDR3 region has the DNA TGTGCCAGCAGCCAAGAGGGGAATAAAAACATTCAGTACTTC. Translating it yields CASSQEGNKNIQYF.